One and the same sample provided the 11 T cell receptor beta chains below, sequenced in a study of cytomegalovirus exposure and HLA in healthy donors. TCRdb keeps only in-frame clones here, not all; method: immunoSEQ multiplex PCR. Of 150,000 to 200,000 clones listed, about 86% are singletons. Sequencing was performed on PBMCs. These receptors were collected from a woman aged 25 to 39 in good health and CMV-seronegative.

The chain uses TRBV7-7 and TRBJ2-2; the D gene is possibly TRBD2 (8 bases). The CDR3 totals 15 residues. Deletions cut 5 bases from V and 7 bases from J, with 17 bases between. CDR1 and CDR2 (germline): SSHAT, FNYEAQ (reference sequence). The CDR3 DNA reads TGTGCCAGCAGCCTCCGGGAGGGGGCTGGCGGGGAGCTGTTTTTT. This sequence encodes CASSLREGAGGELFF.

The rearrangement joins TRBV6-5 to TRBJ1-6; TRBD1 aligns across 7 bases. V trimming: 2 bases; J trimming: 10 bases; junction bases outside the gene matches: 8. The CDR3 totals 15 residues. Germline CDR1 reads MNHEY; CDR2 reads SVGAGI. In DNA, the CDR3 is TGTGCCAGCAGTTACGGGGCAGGGGGTAACTCACCCCTCCACTTT. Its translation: CASSYGAGGNSPLHF.

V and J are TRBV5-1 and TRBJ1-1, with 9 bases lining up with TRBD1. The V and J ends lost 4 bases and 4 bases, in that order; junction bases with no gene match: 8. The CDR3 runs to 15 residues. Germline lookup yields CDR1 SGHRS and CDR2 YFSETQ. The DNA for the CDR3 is TGCGCCAGCAGCCTATCGGGACAGGGAACCACTGAAGCTTTCTTT. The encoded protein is CASSLSGQGTTEAFF. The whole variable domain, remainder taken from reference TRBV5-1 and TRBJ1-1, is KAGVTQTPRYLIKTRGQQVTLSCSPISGHRSVSWYQQTPGQGLQFLFEYFSETQRNKGNFPGRFSGRQFSNSRSEMNVSTLELGDSALYLCASSLSGQGTTEAFFGQGTRLTVV.

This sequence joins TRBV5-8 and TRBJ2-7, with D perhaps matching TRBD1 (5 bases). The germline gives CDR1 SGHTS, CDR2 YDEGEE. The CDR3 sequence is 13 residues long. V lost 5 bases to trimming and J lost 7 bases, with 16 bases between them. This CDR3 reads CASRLPGMWEQYF. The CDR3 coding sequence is TGTGCCAGCAGACTCCCAGGGATGTGGGAGCAGTACTTC.

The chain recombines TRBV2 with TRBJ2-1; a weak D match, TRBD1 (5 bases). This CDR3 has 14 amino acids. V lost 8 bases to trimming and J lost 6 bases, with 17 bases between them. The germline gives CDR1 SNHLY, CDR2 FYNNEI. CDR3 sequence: CASCSVQAFNEQFF. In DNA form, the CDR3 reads TGTGCCAGCTGCTCCGTACAGGCTTTCAATGAGCAGTTCTTC.

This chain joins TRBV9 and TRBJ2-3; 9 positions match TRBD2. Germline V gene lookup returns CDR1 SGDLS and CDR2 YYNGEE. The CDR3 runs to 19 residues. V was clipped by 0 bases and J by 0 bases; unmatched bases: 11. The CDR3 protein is CASSVEETSGRRSTDTQYF. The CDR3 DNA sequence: TGTGCCAGCAGCGTAGAAGAAACTAGCGGGCGGCGAAGCACAGATACGCAGTATTTT.

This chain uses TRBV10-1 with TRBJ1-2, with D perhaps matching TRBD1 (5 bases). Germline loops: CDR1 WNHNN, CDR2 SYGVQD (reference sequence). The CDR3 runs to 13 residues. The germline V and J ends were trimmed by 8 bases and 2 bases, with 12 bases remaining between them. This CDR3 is CASAPTENYGYTF. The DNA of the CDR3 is TGCGCCAGCGCCCCGACAGAAAACTATGGCTACACCTTC.

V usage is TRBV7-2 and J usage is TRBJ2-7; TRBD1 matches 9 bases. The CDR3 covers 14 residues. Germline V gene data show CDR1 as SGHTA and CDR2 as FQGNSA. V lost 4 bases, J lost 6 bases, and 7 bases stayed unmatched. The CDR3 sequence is CASSSGTGLGEQYF. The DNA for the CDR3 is TGTGCCAGCAGCTCCGGGACAGGGCTTGGCGAGCAGTACTTC.

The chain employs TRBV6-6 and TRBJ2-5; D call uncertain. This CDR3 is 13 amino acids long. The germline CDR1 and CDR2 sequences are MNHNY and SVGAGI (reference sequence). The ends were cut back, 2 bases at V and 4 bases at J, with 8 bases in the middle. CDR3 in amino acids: CASSYKRRETQYF. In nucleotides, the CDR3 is TGTGCCAGCAGTTACAAGAGGAGAGAGACCCAGTACTTC.

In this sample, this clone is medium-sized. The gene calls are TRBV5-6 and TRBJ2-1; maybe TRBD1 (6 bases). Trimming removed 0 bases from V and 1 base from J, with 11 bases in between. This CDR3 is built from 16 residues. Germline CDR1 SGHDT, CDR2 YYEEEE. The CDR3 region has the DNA TGTGCCAGCAGCTTGGCGACAGGCTTGTCCTACAATGAGCAGTTCTTC. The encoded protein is CASSLATGLSYNEQFF.

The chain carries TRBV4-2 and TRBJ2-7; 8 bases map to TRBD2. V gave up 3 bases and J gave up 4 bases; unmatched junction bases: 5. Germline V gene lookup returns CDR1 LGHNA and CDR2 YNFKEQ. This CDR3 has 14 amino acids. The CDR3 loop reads CASSQGTSAYEQYF. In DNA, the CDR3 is TGTGCCAGCAGCCAGGGGACTAGTGCGTACGAGCAGTACTTC.